The present entry profiles one T cell receptor beta chain with its context. The table lists this clonotype with a few counts. It lacks a known antigen. Its ends do not fully match the called genes, so a read error is possible. Based on the germline V gene (reference sequence), the CDR1 and CDR2 sequences are MNHNY and SVGAGI. The CDR3 holds 14 amino acids from the cysteine to the phenylalanine. Only the CDR3 part of the read is kept: 42 bases, read in frame from the first base. Stable Graves' hyperthyroidism was defined as no progression to ophthalmopathy during 18 months of follow-up. Hyperthyroidism patients were newly diagnosed, had a disease duration of under 2 months, and were aged 18 to 65 years. Patients with uncontrolled infections, other autoimmune diseases, pregnancy or lactation were excluded. Diagnoses were established on the basis of clinical symptoms, serum thyroxine and TRAb, thyroid ultrasound, and orbital computed tomography. Ficoll-Paque density gradient centrifugation was used to isolate PBMCs from approximately 10 ml of fresh peripheral blood. Total RNA was extracted using Trizol reagent, and RNA quality was assessed on an Agilent 2100 Bioanalyzer.

The record originates from a study of T cells in Graves' hyperthyroidism and ophthalmopathy (dated by TCRdb to the late 2010s). Background on the whole study: Peripheral blood samples were taken at initial diagnosis, before any treatment was given. A discovery cohort of roughly 100 patients, about 44 with Graves' ophthalmopathy and 57 with stable Graves' hyperthyroidism, was used to find distinguishing TCR V-J signatures. Prospective prediction of ophthalmopathy was tested in an independent validation cohort of some 19 hyperthyroidism patients and 15 to 17 patients who later progressed to ophthalmopathy. For training and testing, the 95 to 100 patients in the discovery cohort were randomly divided in a 7:3 ratio. In more than five Graves' hyperthyroidism patients, the study also compared T-cell repertoires from thyroid tissue with T-cell repertoires from blood. After blood sampling, hyperthyroidism patients were treated with methimazole at a starting dose of 30 mg daily, and ophthalmopathy patients were treated with high-dose intravenous methylprednisolone. The paper reports TCR Vbeta CDR3 sequencing of 135 peripheral blood samples: approximately 43 ophthalmopathy, fewer than 80 hyperthyroidism and approximately 17 progressor patients. What the work shows at the level of the full study, not this receptor alone: A model built on a 13 V-J signature distinguished ophthalmopathy from stable hyperthyroidism, reaching about 88% sensitivity and around 81% specificity in cross-validation and 80%/75% in testing. During validation, the model predicted progression to ophthalmopathy a median of about 6.3 months ahead of onset, with roughly 65% sensitivity and 72.22% specificity. Blood samples also contained most of the expanded thyroid clonotypes (frequency above 0.001), which suggests that blood repertoires may reflect thyroid immune responses. Sample size was not statistically predetermined, and blinding of investigators to group allocation was not performed.

The TCR beta CDR3 regions were amplified from RNA transcripts. A first-round RT-PCR of the TCR CDR3 used the HTBI primer set with the Qiagen OneStep RT-PCR kit. The libraries were constructed in a second round of multiplex PCR and then size-selected and purified. The libraries were sequenced on an Illumina HiSeq2000 using paired-end 100 bp reads. As for how the authors treated the data: SOAPnuke was used to process the raw data, removing reads that contained adapters or uncalled bases, had a mean Phred below 15, or lacked an exact match to the constant primer or identifier. High-quality paired reads were merged with COPE v1.2.5, and unique nucleotide sequences were defined as clonotypes. Clonotypes were aligned to IMGT TRBV, TRBD and TRBJ reference segments using MiTCR v1.1. Only V-J combinations with frequency above 0.0001, covering about 99% of repertoires, were analysed. The TCS score was defined as the ratio of F50 (clonal expansion) to E x V (chaos), calculated using BLOSUM62-based TCRdist between CDR3 peptides within each V-J. Welch's t-statistics and random forest reduced 500 to 550 V-J features to 10 to 15, which were used in a naive Bayes classifier (R e1071). The Morisita-Horn index was used to measure how similar the thyroid and blood repertoires were. The public reads were quality trimmed at Q25 with fastp and then assembled into clones with MiXCR by TCRdb, keeping productive beta chains. Rows with one shared CDR3 protein collapse into an entry with the most common genes and DNA. TCRdb, not the authors, supplied the V and J calls. The sample includes some 800,000 distinct CDR3 sequences, with roughly 37% observed a single time. The top ten clonotypes cover 7.5% to 9.5% of the sample.

Sequenced: blood. The TCR comes from a man aged 18 to 29 with Graves' hyperthyroidism. The V and J segments used are TRBV6-6 and TRBJ1-2, and TRBD1 aligns with 8 junction nucleotides. The sequence in DNA is TGTGCCAGCAGTTACACCGTGACAGGGGATGGGTACACCTTC. Translated, it reads CASSYTVTGDGYTF.